This record concerns one TCR beta chain sequence. This sample stems from a study of T-cell reconstitution after alpha-beta-depleted transplantation in children. TCRbeta library construction was performed incorporating unique molecular identifiers. TCRdb reprocessed the PCR reads via MiXCR and lists one record per CDR3 protein. The data contain over 70,000 distinct CDR3 sequences, roughly 8.3% of them seen just once; the ten biggest clones take up over 6%. This CDR3 is 15 amino acids long. The junction had 9 bases not matched to a gene; V was cut back by 4 bases and J by 7 bases. The V gene's germline CDR1 is SGHRS and CDR2 YFSETQ.

This rearrangement joins TRBV5-1 to TRBJ2-2, with TRBD1 matching 8 bases. The specimen was PBMCs from the stem cell graft donor, collected from the stem cell graft. The source is a human donor who donated a stem cell graft to a child with congenital amegakaryocytic thrombocytopenia. The CDR3 loop reads CASSPGQGSDGELFF. Here the CDR3 DNA reads TGCGCCAGCAGCCCCGGACAGGGTAGTGACGGGGAGCTGTTTTTT.